The T cell receptor (beta chain) under discussion was sequenced for a study of blood T cells in healthy people across ages (dated by TCRdb to the mid-2010s). About the full investigation: In model experiments, template switching captured roughly one uniquely barcoded TCR beta cDNA molecule for every two T cells. Age-related changes in TCR beta repertoire diversity were measured in the study by deep sequencing normalized with unique cDNA molecular identifiers. The donors were split into four age groups: young (average about 16 years), middle-aged (about 40), aged (roughly 65) and long-lived (under 90). Donors of different ages were randomly distributed across sequencing lanes to avoid experimental bias. Two additional independent replicas of 1 million unique cDNA reads from the same blood draw were analyzed for two donors (one aged 18 to 29 and one aged 80 or older).

The paper's findings and limits, for the study overall: The long-lived group showed more naive CD4+ T cells, fewer expanded clones and increased TCR diversity than the aged group, suggesting age selection. Conclusive comparison of naive and antigen-experienced compartments was prevented by the profiling of bulk unsorted PBMCs. A strong correlation was found between observed TCR beta diversity and the percentage of naive T cells measured by flow cytometry. Observed TCR beta diversity per million T cells fell roughly linearly with age, and a significant reduction was already apparent by age roughly 40. Estimates of total diversity based on one million sequenced T cells were considered lower bounds and underestimates. Donor CMV infection status was unknown, potentially confounding age-related changes in expanded clonotypes.

The CDR3 starts with the cysteine, ends with the phenylalanine, and has 13 residues. Of all the DNA, just the CDR3 is kept, 39 bases in frame from base 1. CDR1 and CDR2 were assigned from the germline V gene (reference sequence) as DFQATT and SNEGSKA. Relative to germline, V is 4 bases shorter and J is 4 bases shorter, with 13 bases between their ends. There are a few counts of this clonotype. Its cognate antigen has yet to be identified. No much larger clone is present one base from it, and per-base qualities are unavailable. The donors were some 36 Caucasian individuals from Russia, aged 6 to 90 years, who were systemically healthy. Each donor gave ten milliliters of peripheral blood, collected into EDTA-treated Vacutainer tubes. Ficoll-Paque density-gradient centrifugation was used to isolate PBMCs, with at least 7 million obtained per sample. Total RNA, at least 5.5 micrograms per sample, was extracted from PBMCs with Trizol reagent. The percentages of naive CD45RAhigh/CD27high T cells were determined by flow cytometry on a PBMC aliquot from every donor.

The library came from 5' RACE. Instrument used: Illumina HiSeq 2500. A second PCR of about 6 to 12 cycles was run with a J-beta primer mix and a sample-barcoded 5' primer. A unique molecular identifier was introduced onto each TCR beta cDNA molecule by a template-switch 5' adaptor carrying 12 random nucleotides. At least 3 million CDR3-containing paired-end reads were obtained from each sample. First-strand cDNA was synthesized from all RNA with the Mint cDNA synthesis kit, primed by a TRBC-specific oligonucleotide. After uracil-DNA glycosylase treatment, a first 18-cycle PCR used universal primers M1SS and BC2_uni_R on all cDNA. In the paper's pipeline: Normalization of each sample was performed by random selection of 1 million high-quality reads, each carrying a distinct molecular identifier. Instead of being binned into consensus sequences, reads that shared molecular identifiers were thrown out. MiTCR, set to a Q25 quality threshold and the strictest error-elimination algorithm, was used for CDR3 identification, clonotype clustering and error correction. A nonparametric unseen species model with Euler transformation was used to estimate lower-bound total TCR beta diversity. Using fastp trimming at Q25 and MiXCR clonotype assembly, TCRdb reanalyzed the public sequencing data and kept in-frame beta chains. For every CDR3 protein sequence, its rows merge into one entry that carries the most common genes and DNA. It is TCRdb's table, rather than the study itself, that gives the V and J calls and clone size. This sample lists roughly 720,000 distinct CDR3 sequences; approximately 53% were detected once. The ten biggest clones cover about 42% of the sample.

The source of this sequence is an older man in good health. Sequenced: blood. The chain is made from TRBV20-1 and TRBJ1-2; the D segment could be TRBD1, given 5 matching bases. In nucleotides, the sequence is TGCAGTGCTATTACGGCAGGGACCTATGGCTACACCTTC. Its protein reads: CSAITAGTYGYTF.